This T cell receptor beta chain was sequenced during a study of T cell responses to AZD1222 COVID-19 vaccine (dated by TCRdb to the early 2020s). Background for the entire study: Because spike-specific TCR depth and breadth did not differ between the two schedules, AZD1222 recipients who got a second dose at roughly 4 weeks were pooled with those who got a second dose at roughly 12 weeks. TCR sequencing covered roughly 230 trial participants: some 210 given two doses of AZD1222 and approximately 25 given two doses of MenACWY control vaccine. Enrollment into the trials was organized by age into subgroups of 18-55, 56-69 and 70-plus years, and those subgroups contained roughly 150, 30 and 60 TCR-sequenced participants, respectively. The full study reports these points: After two AZD1222 doses, spike-specific TCR breadth and depth were significantly higher than at day 0 and than in MenACWY recipients. Vaccine-associated CD4 TCRs spanned the whole spike protein, with dominant responses in regions 160-218 and 743-854. Conclusions about previously exposed vaccinees are limited because only 6 or 7 AZD1222 recipients were SARS-CoV-2 seropositive at baseline. Reportedly, close to half of the unique spike-specific TCRs recognized epitopes lying outside the regions that are mutated in the B.1.351 and B.1.1.7 variants. No day 14 peak-response samples were available, so repertoires were characterized only after the peak T cell response. Participants were mostly white British, with more females than males. The authors suggested clonal diversity may have been underestimated. The 56-69-year group was small, and its depth increase did not reach significance, likely because of low power.

A word on this clone: Its antigen is still unknown. Base qualities are not at hand, and no much larger clone is one base apart.

The CDR3 regions of human TCRbeta chains were subjected to immunosequencing. The study's processing was this. Repertoire TCRs were matched against a reference library of SARS-CoV-2-specific TCRs generated with the MIRA antigen-specificity platform. Breadth was defined as the fraction of unique TCRs that were SARS-CoV-2-associated, and depth was defined as the fraction of total T cells that were SARS-CoV-2-associated. Using the MIRA data, every spike-specific TCR was mapped to the spike region that the TCR reacted to and assigned to either a CD4 or a CD8 class. Log10-transformed breadth and depth values were compared by one-way ANOVA with Sidak's multiple comparisons tests. The source is immuneACCESS, and TCRdb retained only in-frame sequences with V and J called. Part of the clones is not carried over; for the studies checked, unresolved V genes explain less than half of this, and the remainder is unexplained. V, J and clone size are taken as reported in that table, and D and trimming were inferred from the DNA itself. The table for this sample lists under 75,000 clones; about 88% of them were counted only once. Approximately 15% of the sample rests with the top ten.

The junction carries 13 bases between V and J, which are trimmed by 7 bases and 4 bases respectively. The germline V gene gives CDR1 as MGHDK and CDR2 as SYGVNS. The CDR3 contains 13 residues, cysteine and phenylalanine counted. CDR3 DNA is the only sequence kept; it has 39 bases, read in frame from the first base. The time point tag for this specimen amounts to: baseline before first vaccination. Samples from vaccinated people were obtained from the UK trials COV001 and COV002, which included a single-blind randomized controlled phase 2/3 trial of AZD1222 (ChAdOx1 nCoV-19) in healthy adults. For TCRbeta chain sequencing, PBMC samples from trial participants were taken at day 0 and at day 28 after the second dose.

Material: peripheral blood, obtained on day 0 of AZD1222 vaccination. The chain was built from TRBV25-1 and TRBJ1-1, with TRBD1 perhaps the D gene, on 5 matching bases. The receptor's source is an adult in good health. The DNA is as follows: TGTGCCAGCACCTCAGGGAGGTTCACTGAAGCTTTCTTT. Translated, this is CASTSGRFTEAFF.